This T cell receptor beta chain was retrieved from a study of blood T cell repertoires in COVID-19. Study in general: Sites across the United States, Italy and Spain contributed samples from acute and convalescent COVID-19.

The assay was immunoSEQ multiplex PCR, and TCRdb's table has in-frame clones only and misses some. The sample shows around 250,000 clones, roughly nine tenths of them seen only once. Specimen: peripheral blood. The receptor comes from a woman between 40 and 55 years old who had recovered from COVID-19.

The CDR3 bases are TGTGCCAGCAGTGAGACAATGACCTATGGCTACACCTTC. Translation: CASSETMTYGYTF. This chain uses TRBV2 with TRBJ1-2; no reliable D call. Germline CDR1 and CDR2: SNHLY and FYNNEI. The V and J ends lost 3 bases and 4 bases respectively, with 9 bases between them. The CDR3 consists of 13 residues.